A single sample is the source of the 19 T cell receptor beta chains below, sequenced in a study of blood T cell repertoires in COVID-19. Produced via immunoSEQ multiplex PCR; TCRdb's table is partial and in-frame only. The table includes around 150,000 clones, 84% detected once. What was sequenced was PBMCs or T cells enriched from blood (not recorded which). These receptors all come from a man aged 50 to 59 who had recovered from COVID-19.

The chain joins TRBV11-3 to TRBJ2-5; 9 bases align to TRBD2. Germline trimming cut 4 bases from V and 1 base from J; bases unmatched to any gene: 10. Germline-derived CDR1 and CDR2 are SGHNT and YENEEA. The length of the CDR3 is 17 residues. The CDR3 DNA follows: TGTGCCAGCAGCTCCAGGCGGCTAGCGGGGATCCAAGAGACCCAGTACTTC. It codes for CASSSRRLAGIQETQYF.

The rearrangement links TRBV18 to TRBJ1-4, with unresolved D. This CDR3 contains 16 residues. V was clipped by 3 bases and J by 0 bases, with 11 bases between them. Germline values: CDR1 KGHSH, CDR2 LQKENI. CDR3 region: CASSPFNGATNEKLFF. The CDR3 bases are TGTGCCAGCTCACCCTTTAACGGTGCAACTAATGAAAAACTGTTTTTT.

The rearrangement joins TRBV7-9 to TRBJ2-7, with 9 nucleotides matching TRBD1. With 0 bases clipped from V and 2 bases from J, the junction kept 5 bases outside the gene matches. CDR3 length: 16 amino acids. Germline V gene data show CDR1 as SEHNR and CDR2 as FQNEAQ (reference sequence). CDR3 DNA: TGTGCCAGCAGCTTAGCACGGACAGGGGTCACCTACGAGCAGTACTTC. It encodes CASSLARTGVTYEQYF.

V is TRBV2 and J is TRBJ2-3, with 8 nucleotides matching TRBD2. V gave up 7 bases and J gave up 1 base; unmatched junction bases: 7. CDR1 is SNHLY and CDR2 is FYNNEI in the germline V gene. The CDR3 totals 15 residues. The CDR3 reads CASKPGTRRTDTQYF. The CDR3 DNA reads TGTGCCAGCAAGCCAGGGACTAGGCGCACAGATACGCAGTATTTT.

J is TRBJ2-1 and V is TRBV7-8; the D gene is possibly TRBD1 (5 bases). Between the trimmed V and J ends, which lost 5 bases and 4 bases, there was a span of 9 bases. CDR1 SGHVS and CDR2 FQNEAQ come from the germline V gene. The CDR3 runs to 13 residues. The CDR3 DNA sequence: TGTGCCAGCAGCCGGCAGGGTTACAATGAGCAGTTCTTC. It codes for CASSRQGYNEQFF.

The rearrangement links TRBV6-4 to TRBJ2-1; perhaps TRBD2 as D (5 bases). There are 15 residues in the CDR3. Germline assignment: CDR1 MRHNA and CDR2 SNTAGT. Trimming stripped 2 bases from V and 6 bases from J, with 14 bases between. The CDR3 bases are TGTGCCAGCAGTGACGAGGCGGGCCCCCTCAATGAGCAGTTCTTC. As protein: CASSDEAGPLNEQFF.

V gene TRBV2 combines with J gene TRBJ2-1; TRBD1 matches at 7 bases. Germline V gene lookup returns CDR1 SNHLY and CDR2 FYNNEI. CDR3 length equals 14 residues. V dropped 6 bases and J dropped 2; count of bases not matched to a gene: 4. The CDR3 protein is CASSRGLAYNEQFF. The CDR3, as DNA: TGTGCCAGCAGCAGGGGGTTAGCCTACAATGAGCAGTTCTTC.

The gene calls are TRBV15 and TRBJ2-1; D might be TRBD2 (6 bases). The V gene lost 1 base and the J gene lost 7 bases, with 8 bases spanning the gap. This CDR3 is built from 13 residues. The germline CDR1 and CDR2 sequences are LNHNV and YYDKDF (reference sequence). The CDR3, as DNA: TGTGCCACCAGCAGAGCCCTAGCGAATGAGCAGTTCTTC. Encoded protein: CATSRALANEQFF.

The rearrangement uses TRBV19 and TRBJ1-1; TRBD1 is a possible D gene (6 bases). CDR1 is LNHDA, CDR2 SQIVND, per germline (reference sequence). V lost 6 bases to trimming and J lost 1 base, with 9 bases between them. The CDR3 contains 13 residues. The DNA of the CDR3 is TGTGCCAGTAGCTTACAGGGGAACACTGAAGCTTTCTTT. Amino acids: CASSLQGNTEAFF. Looking up the rest from reference TRBV19 and TRBJ1-1 gives the full variable domain: DGGITQSPKYLFRKEGQNVTLSCEQNLNHDAMYWYRQDPGQGLRLIYYSQIVNDFQKGDIAEGYSVSREKKESFPLTVTSAQKNPTAFYLCASSLQGNTEAFFGQGTRLTVV.

The gene calls are TRBV19 and TRBJ2-3, with D possibly matching TRBD2 (5 bases). Per the germline V gene, CDR1 is LNHDA and CDR2 is SQIVND (reference sequence). Trimming removed 1 base from V and 0 bases from J, with 8 bases in between. The CDR3 totals 15 residues. The CDR3 DNA sequence: TGTGCCAGTAGTATAGGTACGGGGAGCACAGATACGCAGTATTTT. Residues: CASSIGTGSTDTQYF.

The chain couples TRBV19 to TRBJ1-1, with TRBD1 identical over 9 bases. The CDR3 sequence is 15 residues long. CDR1 is LNHDA, CDR2 SQIVND, per germline (reference sequence). V lost 6 bases to trimming and J lost 3 bases; unmatched junction nucleotides: 8. CDR3 residues: CASSSQGAMDTEAFF. CDR3 nucleotides: TGTGCCAGTAGCTCACAGGGGGCGATGGACACTGAAGCTTTCTTT.

This clone was detected once. The chain links TRBV7-8 to TRBJ2-7; 10 bases fit TRBD1. V trimming: 5 bases; J trimming: 5 bases; junction bases outside the gene matches: 6. This CDR3 is built from 14 residues. Germline CDR1 SGHVS, CDR2 FQNEAQ. The CDR3 loop reads CASSGRDRGHEQYF. The CDR3 DNA sequence: TGTGCCAGCAGCGGCCGGGACAGGGGCCACGAGCAGTACTTC.

This clone was recorded only once. The chain carries TRBV19 and TRBJ1-6, with 7 nucleotides matching TRBD1. V lost 3 bases to trimming and J lost 9 bases; unmatched junction nucleotides: 8. This CDR3 spans 15 amino acids. Per germline, CDR1 LNHDA and CDR2 SQIVND (reference sequence). CDR3 bases: TGTGCCAGTAGTATCCAACAGGGGTCTAGTTCACCCCTCCACTTT. Residues: CASSIQQGSSSPLHF.

The gene calls are TRBV20-1 and TRBJ2-1, with D unresolved. There are 14 residues in the CDR3. Trimming took off 3 bases at V and 0 bases at J, with 9 bases between the two ends. CDR1 and CDR2 from the germline V gene are DFQATT and SNEGSKA (reference sequence). CDR3 in amino acids: CSASGRSSYNEQFF. The CDR3 bases are TGCAGTGCTAGTGGACGGAGCTCCTACAATGAGCAGTTCTTC.

The V gene is TRBV12-5, the J gene TRBJ1-3, with TRBD1 identical over 10 bases. The germline V gene encodes CDR1 LGHNT and CDR2 FRNRAP. This CDR3 has 20 residues. Trimming removed 9 bases from V and 3 bases from J; junction bases left unmatched: 23. CDR3 sequence: CARGVRLKPGTGDFGNTIYF. DNA of the CDR3: TGTGCTAGGGGGGTGAGACTTAAACCCGGGACAGGGGACTTTGGAAACACCATATATTTT. The whole variable domain, filled in from reference TRBV12-5 and TRBJ1-3, reads DARVTQTPRHKVTEMGQEVTMRCQPILGHNTVFWYRQTMMQGLELLAYFRNRAPLDDSGMPKDRFSAEMPDATLATLKIQPSEPRDSAVYFCARGVRLKPGTGDFGNTIYFGEGSWLTVV.

This chain uses TRBV3-1 (or the pseudogene TRBV3-2) with TRBJ2-7; weak D call: TRBD2 (6 bases). The CDR3 sequence is 16 residues long. V lost 0 bases to trimming and J lost 0 bases, with 12 bases between them. Looked up from germline, CDR1 is LGHDT and CDR2 is YNNKEL (reference sequence). The CDR3 reads CASSQERDSPSYEQYF. CDR3 bases: TGTGCCAGCAGCCAAGAGCGGGACTCACCCTCCTACGAGCAGTACTTC.

V usage is TRBV19 and J usage is TRBJ1-1; D perhaps matches TRBD1 (6 bases). Trimming took off 6 bases at V and 0 bases at J, with 11 bases between the two ends. This CDR3 comprises 14 residues. Germline CDR1 reads LNHDA; CDR2 reads SQIVND (reference sequence). CDR3 bases: TGTGCCAGTAGGACGGGACACTTGAACACTGAAGCTTTCTTT. It codes for CASRTGHLNTEAFF.

J is TRBJ2-2 and V is TRBV9; TRBD2 aligns across 10 bases. The ends lost 3 bases at V and 8 bases at J; junction bases unmatched: 7. The V gene's germline CDR1 is SGDLS and CDR2 YYNGEE. CDR3 size: 15 residues. The CDR3 bases are TGTGCCAGCAGCGCGAAGCGGGGGGGAGGAGGGGAGCTGTTTTTT. This gives the protein CASSAKRGGGGELFF.

This rearrangement joins TRBV19 to TRBJ2-7, with TRBD2 matching 7 bases. From germline, CDR1 is LNHDA and CDR2 SQIVND (reference sequence). The CDR3 loop spans 13 amino acids. V trimming: 1 base; J trimming: 3 bases; junction bases outside the gene matches: 0. In nucleotides, the CDR3 is TGTGCCAGTAGTATAGCGGGGGGCTACGAGCAGTACTTC. Translating gives CASSIAGGYEQYF.